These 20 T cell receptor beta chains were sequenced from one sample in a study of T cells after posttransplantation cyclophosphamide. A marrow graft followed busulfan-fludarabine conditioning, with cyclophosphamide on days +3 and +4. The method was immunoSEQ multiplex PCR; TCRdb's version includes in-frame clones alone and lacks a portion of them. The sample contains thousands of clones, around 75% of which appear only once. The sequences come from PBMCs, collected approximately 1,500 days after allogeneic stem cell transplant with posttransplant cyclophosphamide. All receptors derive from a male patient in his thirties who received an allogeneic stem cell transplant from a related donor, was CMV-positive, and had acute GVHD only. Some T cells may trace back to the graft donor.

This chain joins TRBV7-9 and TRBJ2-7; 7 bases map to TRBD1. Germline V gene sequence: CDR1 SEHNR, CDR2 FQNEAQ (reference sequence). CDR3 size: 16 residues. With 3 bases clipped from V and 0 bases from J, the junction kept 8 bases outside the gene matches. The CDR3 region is CASSFPGQPYSYEQYF. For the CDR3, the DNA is TGTGCCAGCAGCTTCCCGGGACAGCCATACTCCTACGAGCAGTACTTC.

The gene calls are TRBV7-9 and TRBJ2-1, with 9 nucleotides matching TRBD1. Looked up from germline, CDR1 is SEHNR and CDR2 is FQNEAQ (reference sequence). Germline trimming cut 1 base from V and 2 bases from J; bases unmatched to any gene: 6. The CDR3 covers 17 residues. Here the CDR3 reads CASSLGVGQGAYNEQFF. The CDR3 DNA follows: TGTGCCAGCAGCTTAGGTGTGGGACAGGGCGCCTACAATGAGCAGTTCTTC.

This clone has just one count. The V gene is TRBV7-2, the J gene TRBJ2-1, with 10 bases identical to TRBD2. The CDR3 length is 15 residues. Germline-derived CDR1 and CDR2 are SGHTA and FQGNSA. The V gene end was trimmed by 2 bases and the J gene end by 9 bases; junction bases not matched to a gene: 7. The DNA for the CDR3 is TGTGCCAGCAGCTTAATCAGCGGGGGGGTGGGTGAGCAGTTCTTC. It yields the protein CASSLISGGVGEQFF.

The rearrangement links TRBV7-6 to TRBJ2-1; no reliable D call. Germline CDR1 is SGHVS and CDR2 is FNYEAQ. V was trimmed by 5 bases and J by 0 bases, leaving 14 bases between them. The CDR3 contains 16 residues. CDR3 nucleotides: TGTGCCAGCAGCCCACCTAGAGCTAGCTCCTACAATGAGCAGTTCTTC. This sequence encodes CASSPPRASSYNEQFF.

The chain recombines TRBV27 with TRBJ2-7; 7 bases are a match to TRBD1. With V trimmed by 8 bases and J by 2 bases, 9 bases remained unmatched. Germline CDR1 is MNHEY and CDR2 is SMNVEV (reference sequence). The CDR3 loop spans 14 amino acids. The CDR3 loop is CASGDSQKPYEQYF. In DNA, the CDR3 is TGTGCCAGCGGGGACAGTCAAAAACCCTACGAGCAGTACTTC.

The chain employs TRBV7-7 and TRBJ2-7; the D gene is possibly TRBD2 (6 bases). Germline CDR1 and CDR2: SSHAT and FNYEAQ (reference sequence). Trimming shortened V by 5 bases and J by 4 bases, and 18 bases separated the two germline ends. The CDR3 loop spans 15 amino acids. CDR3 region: CASSPITGVSYEQYF. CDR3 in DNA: TGTGCCAGCAGCCCCATCACGGGGGTCTCTTACGAGCAGTACTTC.

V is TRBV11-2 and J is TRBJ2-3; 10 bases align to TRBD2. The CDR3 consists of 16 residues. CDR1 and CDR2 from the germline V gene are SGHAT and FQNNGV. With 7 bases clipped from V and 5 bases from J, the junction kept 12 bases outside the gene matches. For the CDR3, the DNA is TGTGCCAGCACCCCGTTCGGTAGCGGGGGGTTAGATACGCAGTATTTT. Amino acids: CASTPFGSGGLDTQYF.

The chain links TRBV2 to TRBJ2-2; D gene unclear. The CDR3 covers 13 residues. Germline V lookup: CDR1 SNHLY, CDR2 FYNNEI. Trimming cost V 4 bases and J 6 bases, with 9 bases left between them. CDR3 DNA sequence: TGTGCCAGCAGTGGAGGCGTCTCCGGGGAGCTGTTTTTT. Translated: CASSGGVSGELFF.

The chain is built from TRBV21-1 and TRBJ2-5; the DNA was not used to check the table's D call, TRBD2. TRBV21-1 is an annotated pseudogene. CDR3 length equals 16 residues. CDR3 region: CASSKDGEDGQETQYF. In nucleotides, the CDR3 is TGTGCCAGCAGCAAAGATGGGGAGGATGGCCAAGAGACCCAGTACTTC.

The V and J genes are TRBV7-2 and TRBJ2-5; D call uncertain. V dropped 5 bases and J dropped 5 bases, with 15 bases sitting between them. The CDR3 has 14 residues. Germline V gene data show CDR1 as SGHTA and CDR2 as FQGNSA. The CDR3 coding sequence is TGTGCCAGCAGCACCGACATAGTCCGTGAGACCCAGTACTTC. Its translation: CASSTDIVRETQYF.

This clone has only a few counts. The CDR3 loop reads CASSPDLGSRGYGYTF. The CDR3 bases are TGCGCCAGCAGCCCAGATCTAGGAAGTAGGGGCTATGGCTACACCTTC. The chain joins TRBV5-1 to TRBJ1-2; D possibly corresponds to TRBD1 (5 bases). The V end lost 4 bases, the J end lost 4 bases, and 20 bases lay between the germline ends. CDR1 is SGHRS and CDR2 is YFSETQ in the germline V gene. The CDR3 is 16 amino acids. Full variable domain (outside the CDR3, taken from reference TRBV5-1 and TRBJ1-2): KAGVTQTPRYLIKTRGQQVTLSCSPISGHRSVSWYQQTPGQGLQFLFEYFSETQRNKGNFPGRFSGRQFSNSRSEMNVSTLELGDSALYLCASSPDLGSRGYGYTFGSGTRLTVV.

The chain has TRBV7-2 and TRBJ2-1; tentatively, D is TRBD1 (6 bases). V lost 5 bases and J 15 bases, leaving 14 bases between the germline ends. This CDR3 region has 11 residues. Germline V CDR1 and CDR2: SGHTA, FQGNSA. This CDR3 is CASSQTGSLFF. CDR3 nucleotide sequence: TGTGCCAGCAGCCAGACAGGTAGTTTGTTCTTC.

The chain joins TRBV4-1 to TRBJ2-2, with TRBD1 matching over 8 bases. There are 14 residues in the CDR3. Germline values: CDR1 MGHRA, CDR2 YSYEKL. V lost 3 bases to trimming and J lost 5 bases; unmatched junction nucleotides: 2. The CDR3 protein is CASSHNRGTGELFF. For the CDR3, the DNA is TGCGCCAGCAGCCATAACAGGGGGACCGGGGAGCTGTTTTTT.

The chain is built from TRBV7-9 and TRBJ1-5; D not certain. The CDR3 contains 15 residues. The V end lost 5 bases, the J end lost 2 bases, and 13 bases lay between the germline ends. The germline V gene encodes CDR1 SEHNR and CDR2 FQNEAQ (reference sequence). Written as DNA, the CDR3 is TGTGCCAGCAGCGGACGGGGTGGTGGCAATCAGCCCCAGCATTTT. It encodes CASSGRGGGNQPQHF.

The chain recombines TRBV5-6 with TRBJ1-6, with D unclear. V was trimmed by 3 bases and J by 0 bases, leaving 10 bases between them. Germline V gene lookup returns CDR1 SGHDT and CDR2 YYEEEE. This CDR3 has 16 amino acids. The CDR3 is CASSWSGGSYNSPLHF. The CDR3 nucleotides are TGTGCCAGCAGCTGGTCAGGAGGCTCCTATAATTCACCCCTCCACTTT.

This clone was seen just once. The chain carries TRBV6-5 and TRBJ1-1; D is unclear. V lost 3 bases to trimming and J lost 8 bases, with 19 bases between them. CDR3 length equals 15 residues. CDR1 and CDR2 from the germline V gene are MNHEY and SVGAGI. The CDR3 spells CASSYDPRSTREAFF. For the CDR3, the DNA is TGTGCCAGCAGTTATGACCCGAGATCGACTAGGGAAGCTTTCTTT.

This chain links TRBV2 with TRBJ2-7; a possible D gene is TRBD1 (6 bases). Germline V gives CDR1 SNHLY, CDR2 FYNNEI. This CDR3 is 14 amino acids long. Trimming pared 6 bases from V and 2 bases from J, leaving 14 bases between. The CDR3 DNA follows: TGTGCCAGCAGCCACAGGGCCCCGGCCTACGAGCAGTACTTC. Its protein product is CASSHRAPAYEQYF.

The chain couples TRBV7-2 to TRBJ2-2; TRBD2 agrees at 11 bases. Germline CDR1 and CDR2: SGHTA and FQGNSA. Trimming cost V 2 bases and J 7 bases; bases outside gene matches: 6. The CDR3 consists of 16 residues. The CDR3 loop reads CASSLWGLADVGELFF. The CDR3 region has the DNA TGTGCCAGCAGCTTATGGGGACTAGCGGATGTCGGGGAGCTGTTTTTT.

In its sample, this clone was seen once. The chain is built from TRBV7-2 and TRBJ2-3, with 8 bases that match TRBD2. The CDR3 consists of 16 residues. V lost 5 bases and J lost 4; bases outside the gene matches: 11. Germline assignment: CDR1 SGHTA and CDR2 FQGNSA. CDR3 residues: CASSDWGGGSPDTQYF. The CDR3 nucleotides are TGTGCCAGCAGCGACTGGGGCGGGGGGTCCCCAGATACGCAGTATTTT.

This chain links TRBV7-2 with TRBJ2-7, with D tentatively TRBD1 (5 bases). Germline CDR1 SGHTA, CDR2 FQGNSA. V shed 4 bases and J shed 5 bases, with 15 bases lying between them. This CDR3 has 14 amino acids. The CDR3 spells CASSSSNSGNEQYF. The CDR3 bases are TGTGCCAGCAGCTCCTCAAACTCAGGGAACGAGCAGTACTTC. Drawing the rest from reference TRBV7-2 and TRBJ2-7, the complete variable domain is GAGVSQSPSNKVTEKGKDVELRCDPISGHTALYWYRQSLGQGLEFLIYFQGNSAPDKSGLPSDRFSAERTGGSVSTLTIQRTQQEDSAVYLCASSSSNSGNEQYFGPGTRLTVT.